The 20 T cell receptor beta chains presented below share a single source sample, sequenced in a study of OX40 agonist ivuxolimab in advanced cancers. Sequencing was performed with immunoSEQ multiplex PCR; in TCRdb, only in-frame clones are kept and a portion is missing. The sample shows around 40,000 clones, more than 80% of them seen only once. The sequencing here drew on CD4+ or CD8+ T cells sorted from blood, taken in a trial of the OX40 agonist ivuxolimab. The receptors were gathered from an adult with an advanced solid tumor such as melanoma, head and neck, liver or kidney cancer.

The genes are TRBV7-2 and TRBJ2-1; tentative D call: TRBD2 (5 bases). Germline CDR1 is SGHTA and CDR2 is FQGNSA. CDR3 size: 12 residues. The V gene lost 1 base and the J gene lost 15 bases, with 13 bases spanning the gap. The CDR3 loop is CASSLDRRTGFF. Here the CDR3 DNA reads TGTGCCAGCAGCTTAGATCGGAGGACGGGGTTCTTC.

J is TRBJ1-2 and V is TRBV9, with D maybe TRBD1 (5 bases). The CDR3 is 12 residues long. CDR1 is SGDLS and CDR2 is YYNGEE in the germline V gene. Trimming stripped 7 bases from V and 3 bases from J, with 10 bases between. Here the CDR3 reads CASGTGDYGYTF. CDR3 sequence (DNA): TGTGCCAGCGGCACGGGGGACTATGGCTACACCTTC.

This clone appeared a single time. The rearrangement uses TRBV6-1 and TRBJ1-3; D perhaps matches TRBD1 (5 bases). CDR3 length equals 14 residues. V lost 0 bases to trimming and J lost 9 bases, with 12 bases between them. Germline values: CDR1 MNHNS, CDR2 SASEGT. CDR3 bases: TGTGCCAGCAGTGAAGCTCCTGGGGCTAGCACCATATATTTT. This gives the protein CASSEAPGASTIYF.

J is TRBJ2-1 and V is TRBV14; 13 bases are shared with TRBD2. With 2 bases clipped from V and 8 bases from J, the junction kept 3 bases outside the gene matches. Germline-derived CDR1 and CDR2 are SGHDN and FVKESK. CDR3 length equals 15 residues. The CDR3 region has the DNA TGTGCCAGCAGCCAACGGACTAGCGGGAGCTATGAGCAGTTCTTC. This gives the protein CASSQRTSGSYEQFF.

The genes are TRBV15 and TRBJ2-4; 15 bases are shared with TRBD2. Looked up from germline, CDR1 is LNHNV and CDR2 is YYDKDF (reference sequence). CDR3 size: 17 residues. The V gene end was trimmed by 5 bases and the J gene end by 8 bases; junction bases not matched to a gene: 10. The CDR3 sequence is CATSRVGLAGGLDIQYF. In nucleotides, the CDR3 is TGTGCCACCAGCCGGGTTGGACTAGCGGGAGGGTTGGACATTCAGTACTTC. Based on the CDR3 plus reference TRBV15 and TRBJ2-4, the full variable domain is DAMVIQNPRYQVTQFGKPVTLSCSQTLNHNVMYWYQQKSSQAPKLLFHYYDKDFNNEADTPDNFQSRRPNTSFCFLDIRSPGLGDTAMYLCATSRVGLAGGLDIQYFGAGTRLSVL.

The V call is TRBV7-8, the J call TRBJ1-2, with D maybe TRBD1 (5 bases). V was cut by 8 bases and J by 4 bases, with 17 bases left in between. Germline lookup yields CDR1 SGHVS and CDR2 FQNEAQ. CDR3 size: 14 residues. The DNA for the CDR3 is TGTGCCAGCGGACAAAGGGGCTGGCCCTATGGCTACACCTTC. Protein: CASGQRGWPYGYTF.

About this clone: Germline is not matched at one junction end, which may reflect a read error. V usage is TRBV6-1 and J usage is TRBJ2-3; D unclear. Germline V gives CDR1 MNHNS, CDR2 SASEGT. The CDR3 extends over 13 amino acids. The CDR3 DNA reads TGTGCCAGCAGTGACTCCGGTGAAGATATGCAGTATTTT. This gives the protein CASSDSGEDMQYF.

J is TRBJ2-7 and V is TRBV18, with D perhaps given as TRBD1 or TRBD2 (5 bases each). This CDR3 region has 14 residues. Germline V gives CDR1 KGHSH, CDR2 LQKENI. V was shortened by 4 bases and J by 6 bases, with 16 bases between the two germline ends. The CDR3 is CASSRATGLGEQYF. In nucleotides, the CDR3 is TGTGCCAGCTCACGGGCTACAGGACTCGGCGAGCAGTACTTC.

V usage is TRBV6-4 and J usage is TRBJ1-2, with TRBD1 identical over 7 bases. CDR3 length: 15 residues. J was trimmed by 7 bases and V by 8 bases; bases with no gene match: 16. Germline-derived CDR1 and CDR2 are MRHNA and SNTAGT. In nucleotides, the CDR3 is TGTGCCAGCTCTCCGGGACAGACCTATGGTAGTGGCTACACCTTC. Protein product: CASSPGQTYGSGYTF.

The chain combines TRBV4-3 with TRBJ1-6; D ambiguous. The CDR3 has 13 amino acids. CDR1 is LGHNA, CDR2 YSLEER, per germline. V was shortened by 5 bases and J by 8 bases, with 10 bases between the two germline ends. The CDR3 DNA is TGCGCCAGCAGCGAAGGGAGGGATTCACCCCTCCACTTT. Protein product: CASSEGRDSPLHF.

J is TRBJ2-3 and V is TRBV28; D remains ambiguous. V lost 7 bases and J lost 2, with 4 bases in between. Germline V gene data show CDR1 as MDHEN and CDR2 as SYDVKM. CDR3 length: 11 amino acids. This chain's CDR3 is CASTNTDTQYF. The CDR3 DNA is TGTGCCAGCACCAACACAGATACGCAGTATTTT.

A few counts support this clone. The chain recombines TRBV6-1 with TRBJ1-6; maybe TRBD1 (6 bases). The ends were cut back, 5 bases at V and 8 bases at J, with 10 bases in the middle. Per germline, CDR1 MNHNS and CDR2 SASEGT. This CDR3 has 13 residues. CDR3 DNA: TGTGCCAGCAGTTCTCAGGGGTATTCACCCCTCCACTTT. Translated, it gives CASSSQGYSPLHF.

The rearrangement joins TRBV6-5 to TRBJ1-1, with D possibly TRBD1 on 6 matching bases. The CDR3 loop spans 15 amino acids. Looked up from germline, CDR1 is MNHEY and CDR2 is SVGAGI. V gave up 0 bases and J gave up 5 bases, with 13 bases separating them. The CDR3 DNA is TGTGCCAGCAGTTACTCGACCAGGGGTAATACTGAAGCTTTCTTT. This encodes CASSYSTRGNTEAFF.

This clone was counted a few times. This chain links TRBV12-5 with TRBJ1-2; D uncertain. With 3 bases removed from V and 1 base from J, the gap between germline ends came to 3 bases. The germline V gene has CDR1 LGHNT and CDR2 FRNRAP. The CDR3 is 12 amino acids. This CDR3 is CASGFSNYGYTF. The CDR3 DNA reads TGTGCTAGTGGTTTCAGTAACTATGGCTACACCTTC.

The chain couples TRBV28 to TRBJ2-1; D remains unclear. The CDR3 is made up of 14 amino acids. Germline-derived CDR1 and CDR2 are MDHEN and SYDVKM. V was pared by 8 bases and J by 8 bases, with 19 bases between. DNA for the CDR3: TGTGCCAGCCGCCTGGACCCTGCAGTGGATGAGCAGTTCTTC. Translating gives CASRLDPAVDEQFF. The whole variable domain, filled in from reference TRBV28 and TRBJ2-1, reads DVKVTQSSRYLVKRTGEKVFLECVQDMDHENMFWYRQDPGLGLRLIYFSYDVKMKEKGDIPEGYSVSREKKERFSLILESASTNQTSMYLCASRLDPAVDEQFFGPGTRLTVL.

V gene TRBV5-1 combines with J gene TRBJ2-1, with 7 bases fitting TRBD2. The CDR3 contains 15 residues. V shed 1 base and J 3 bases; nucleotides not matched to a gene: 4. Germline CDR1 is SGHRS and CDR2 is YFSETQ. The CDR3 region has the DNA TGCGCCAGCAGCTTGTTGCGGGAGAACTACAATGAGCAGTTCTTC. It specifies CASSLLRENYNEQFF.

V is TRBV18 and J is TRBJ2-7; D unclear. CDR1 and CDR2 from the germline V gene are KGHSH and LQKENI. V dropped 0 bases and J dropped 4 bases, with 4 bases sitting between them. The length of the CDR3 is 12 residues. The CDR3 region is CASSPPTYEQYF. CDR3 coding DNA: TGTGCCAGCTCACCACCCACATACGAGCAGTACTTC. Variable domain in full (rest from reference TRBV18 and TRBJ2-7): NAGVMQNPRHLVRRRGQEARLRCSPMKGHSHVYWYRQLPEEGLKFMVYLQKENIIDESGMPKERFSAEFPKEGPSILRIQQVVRGDSAAYFCASSPPTYEQYFGPGTRLTVT.

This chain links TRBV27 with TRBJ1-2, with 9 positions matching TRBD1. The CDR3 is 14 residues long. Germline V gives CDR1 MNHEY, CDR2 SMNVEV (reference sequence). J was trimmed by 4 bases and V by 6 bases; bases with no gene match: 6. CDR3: CASRPRDRVYGYTF. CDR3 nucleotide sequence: TGTGCCAGCAGGCCGCGGGACAGGGTCTATGGCTACACCTTC.

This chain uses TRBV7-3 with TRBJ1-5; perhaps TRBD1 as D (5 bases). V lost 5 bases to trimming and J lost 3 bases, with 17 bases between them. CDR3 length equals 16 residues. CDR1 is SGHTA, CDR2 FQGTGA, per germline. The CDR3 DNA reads TGTGCCAGCAGCGCCAACTCCGTCAGGGCCAATCAGCCCCAGCATTTT. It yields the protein CASSANSVRANQPQHF. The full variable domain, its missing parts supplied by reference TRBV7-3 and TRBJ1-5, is GAGVSQTPSNKVTEKGKYVELRCDPISGHTALYWYRQSLGQGPEFLIYFQGTGAADDSGLPNDRFFAVRPEGSVSTLKIQRTERGDSAVYLCASSANSVRANQPQHFGDGTRLSIL.

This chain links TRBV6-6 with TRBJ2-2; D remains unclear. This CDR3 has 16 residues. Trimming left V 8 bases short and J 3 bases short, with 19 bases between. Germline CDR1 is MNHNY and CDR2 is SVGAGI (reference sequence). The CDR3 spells CASRATRETYTGELFF. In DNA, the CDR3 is TGTGCCAGCCGCGCCACAAGGGAAACTTACACCGGGGAGCTGTTTTTT.